Presented here are 32 T cell receptor beta chains from one specimen sequenced in a study of blood T cell repertoires in COVID-19. Profiling relied on immunoSEQ multiplex PCR, and the TCRdb table lists in-frame clones only, not all of them. The data contain 130,000 to 150,000 clones, more than 65% of them seen just once; the ten biggest clones take up roughly 10%. Sequencing input: peripheral blood. The receptors were gathered from a man aged 60 to 75 with active or convalescent COVID-19.

The rearrangement joins TRBV5-1 to TRBJ2-7; the match to TRBD2 covers 7 bases. The CDR3 is 15 residues long. J lost 0 bases, V lost 3 bases, and 6 bases had no gene match. Germline V gives CDR1 SGHRS, CDR2 YFSETQ. CDR3 amino acids: CASSSVTGGSYEQYF. The CDR3 region has the DNA TGCGCCAGCAGCTCGGTAACGGGGGGCTCCTACGAGCAGTACTTC.

The chain employs TRBV13 and TRBJ2-2; possibly TRBD1 for D (6 bases). Germline lookup yields CDR1 PRHDT and CDR2 FYEKMQ (reference sequence). The CDR3 consists of 14 residues. The V end lost 5 bases, the J end lost 4 bases, and 11 bases lay between the germline ends. The CDR3 region has the DNA TGTGCCAGCAGCGCAGGACAGATCACCGGGGAGCTGTTTTTT. Protein: CASSAGQITGELFF. The full variable domain, its missing parts supplied by reference TRBV13 and TRBJ2-2, is AAGVIQSPRHLIKEKRETATLKCYPIPRHDTVYWYQQGPGQDPQFLISFYEKMQSDKGSIPDRFSAQQFSDYHSELNMSSLELGDSALYFCASSAGQITGELFFGEGSRLTVL.

The CDR3 DNA follows: TGTGCCAGCCGGGAGGGCAGGCTTAACTATGGCTACACCTTC. This sequence encodes CASREGRLNYGYTF. J is TRBJ1-2 and V is TRBV19; D call uncertain. The CDR3 totals 14 residues. Deletions cut 9 bases from V and 1 base from J, with 15 bases between. Germline lookup yields CDR1 LNHDA and CDR2 SQIVND (reference sequence).

V gene TRBV25-1 combines with J gene TRBJ1-2; D perhaps matches TRBD1 (5 bases). V lost 6 bases, J lost 7 bases, and 15 bases lay in between. The CDR3 contains 13 residues. Germline V gene data show CDR1 as MGHDK and CDR2 as SYGVNS. As DNA, the CDR3 is TGTGCCAGCAGCTGGGGGGAATCCACTGGCTACACCTTC. This codes for CASSWGESTGYTF.

The V call is TRBV6-2 or TRBV6-3, the J call TRBJ1-2; no clear D. This CDR3 region has 15 residues. The V end was cut by 5 bases, the J end by 4 bases, with 17 bases between. In germline, CDR1 is MNHEY, CDR2 SVGEGT. CDR3 amino acids: CASSPTIRDGYGYTF. CDR3 coding DNA: TGTGCCAGCAGTCCGACAATCCGAGATGGCTATGGCTACACCTTC.

The gene calls are TRBV4-3 and TRBJ2-3, with 8 bases identical to TRBD2. Germline trimming cut 1 base from V and 3 bases from J; bases unmatched to any gene: 6. CDR1 is LGHNA and CDR2 is YSLEER in the germline V gene. The CDR3 extends over 16 amino acids. The CDR3 nucleotides read TGCGCCAGCAGCCAAGGAGCGGGAGCGTTTACAGATACGCAGTATTTT. Its protein is CASSQGAGAFTDTQYF.

The chain uses TRBV3-1 (or the pseudogene TRBV3-2) and TRBJ1-4; maybe TRBD1 (5 bases). Per germline, CDR1 LGHDT and CDR2 YNNKEL (reference sequence). V was pared by 3 bases and J by 4 bases, with 9 bases between. This CDR3 is 14 amino acids long. In nucleotides, the CDR3 is TGTGCCAGCAGCCAGGGGCAAAGTAATGAAAAACTGTTTTTT. This encodes CASSQGQSNEKLFF.

This chain uses TRBV19 with TRBJ2-3; D is possibly TRBD1 (6 bases). The V gene lost 2 bases and the J gene lost 2 bases, with 20 bases spanning the gap. Germline V gives CDR1 LNHDA, CDR2 SQIVND (reference sequence). The CDR3 length is 18 residues. The CDR3 DNA sequence: TGTGCCAGTAGTATACACCCTACAGGGTCTGAGGCCACAGATACGCAGTATTTT. It is translated as CASSIHPTGSEATDTQYF.

The V gene is TRBV7-2, the J gene TRBJ2-7; TRBD2 is a possible D gene (5 bases). The CDR3 sequence is 15 residues long. V was cut by 5 bases and J by 3 bases, with 17 bases left in between. The germline gives CDR1 SGHTA, CDR2 FQGNSA. The CDR3 DNA follows: TGTGCCAGCAGCCGCGCGGCTAGCCGGGTCTACGAGCAGTACTTC. It is translated as CASSRAASRVYEQYF. The variable domain in full, with the rest retrieved from reference TRBV7-2 and TRBJ2-7, is GAGVSQSPSNKVTEKGKDVELRCDPISGHTALYWYRQSLGQGLEFLIYFQGNSAPDKSGLPSDRFSAERTGGSVSTLTIQRTQQEDSAVYLCASSRAASRVYEQYFGPGTRLTVT.

The chain has TRBV30 and TRBJ2-3, with 10 bases lining up with TRBD2. The V gene end was trimmed by 5 bases and the J gene end by 2 bases; junction bases not matched to a gene: 7. Germline V gene sequence: CDR1 GTSNPN, CDR2 SVGIG (reference sequence). This CDR3 has 15 amino acids. The CDR3 region has the DNA TGTGCCTGGCTACGACTAGCGGGTTCCACAGATACGCAGTATTTT. Translating gives CAWLRLAGSTDTQYF.

The table lists this clone with a count of one. The chain employs TRBV7-9 and TRBJ2-3; 12 nucleotides line up with TRBD2. The CDR3 runs 19 residues. V lost 5 bases and J lost 5; bases outside the gene matches: 17. Germline CDR1 SEHNR, CDR2 FQNEAQ (reference sequence). In DNA, the CDR3 is TGTGCCAGCAGCCCTCGCGCGCCCCGCCTAGCGGGGGGGCAAGATACGCAGTATTTT. This gives the protein CASSPRAPRLAGGQDTQYF.

The V and J genes are TRBV7-6 and TRBJ1-4; 7 bases line up with TRBD1. J was trimmed by 6 bases and V by 4 bases; bases with no gene match: 20. The CDR3 is made up of 19 amino acids. The V gene's germline CDR1 is SGHVS and CDR2 FNYEAQ. CDR3 region: CASSSTQTGLIPLDEKLFF. The CDR3 bases are TGTGCCAGCAGCTCGACCCAGACAGGGCTGATACCCTTGGATGAAAAACTGTTTTTT.

The J gene is TRBJ2-5, the V gene TRBV21-1; the table's TRBD1 call for D was not verified on the DNA. TRBV21-1 is a pseudogene. The CDR3 runs 16 residues. This CDR3 is CASSTGTGFIQETQYF. The CDR3 nucleotides are TGTGCCAGCAGCACCGGGACAGGGTTCATCCAAGAGACCCAGTACTTC.

The V gene is TRBV27, the J gene TRBJ2-7; the match to TRBD1 covers 9 bases. Trimming cost V 6 bases and J 1 base; bases outside gene matches: 7. The CDR3 contains 15 residues. In germline, CDR1 is MNHEY, CDR2 SMNVEV (reference sequence). The CDR3 bases are TGTGCCAGCAGCCTATGGGACAGGGTTTCCTACGAGCAGTACTTC. Translated: CASSLWDRVSYEQYF.

This clone was detected a few times. The rearrangement joins TRBV7-9 to TRBJ1-4; tentatively, D is TRBD1 (5 bases). Germline V CDR1 and CDR2: SEHNR, FQNEAQ (reference sequence). The V gene lost 3 bases and the J gene lost 8 bases, with 16 bases spanning the gap. The CDR3 extends over 15 amino acids. The CDR3 loop reads CASSLIGEKGEKLFF. CDR3 bases: TGTGCCAGCAGCTTGATCGGCGAGAAGGGGGAAAAACTGTTTTTT. The full variable domain, its missing parts supplied by reference TRBV7-9 and TRBJ1-4, is DTGVSQNPRHKITKRGQNVTFRCDPISEHNRLYWYRQTLGQGPEFLTYFQNEAQLEKSRLLSDRFSAERPKGSFSTLEIQRTEQGDSAMYLCASSLIGEKGEKLFFGSGTQLSVL.

J is TRBJ2-7 and V is TRBV9, with 7 bases identical to TRBD1. The CDR3 spans 14 residues. V was pared by 3 bases and J by 6 bases, with 9 bases of the junction left unmatched. Germline V gene data show CDR1 as SGDLS and CDR2 as YYNGEE. CDR3 DNA: TGTGCCAGCAGCGCCGAGGGACAGTACGGCGAGCAGTACTTC. It codes for CASSAEGQYGEQYF.

J is TRBJ2-7 and V is TRBV18, with a possible D match to TRBD1 (6 bases). The CDR3 has 14 residues. V was trimmed by 0 bases and J by 3 bases, leaving 9 bases between them. Germline loops: CDR1 KGHSH, CDR2 LQKENI. CDR3 amino acids: CASSPPGGVYEQYF. The CDR3 nucleotides read TGTGCCAGCTCACCACCAGGGGGTGTCTACGAGCAGTACTTC.

The chain couples TRBV14 to TRBJ2-5; D might be TRBD2 (5 bases). Germline lookup yields CDR1 SGHDN and CDR2 FVKESK. This CDR3 is 14 amino acids long. V lost 4 bases, J lost 2 bases, and 11 bases lay in between. CDR3 coding DNA: TGTGCCAGCAGCCCTAGCTGGAGGCAAGAGACCCAGTACTTC. Encoded protein: CASSPSWRQETQYF. The whole variable domain, filled in from reference TRBV14 and TRBJ2-5, reads EAGVTQFPSHSVIEKGQTVTLRCDPISGHDNLYWYRRVMGKEIKFLLHFVKESKQDESGMPNNRFLAERTGGTYSTLKVQPAELEDSGVYFCASSPSWRQETQYFGPGTRLLVL.

The CDR3 DNA follows: TGTGCCAGCAGCGTAGCTACGGACAGCCCTCGGAAGCAGTATTTT. It specifies CASSVATDSPRKQYF. The V gene is TRBV9, the J gene TRBJ2-3; a possible D gene is TRBD1 (6 bases). V was cut by 0 bases and J by 11 bases, with 19 bases left in between. This CDR3 has 15 amino acids. Germline-derived CDR1 and CDR2 are SGDLS and YYNGEE. The complete variable domain, with remaining parts taken from reference TRBV9 and TRBJ2-3, reads DSGVTQTPKHLITATGQRVTLRCSPRSGDLSVYWYQQSLDQGLQFLIQYYNGEERAKGNILERFSAQQFPDLHSELNLSSLELGDSALYFCASSVATDSPRKQYFGPGTRLTVL.

The CDR3 here is CASSLHREGETQYF. CDR3 nucleotide sequence: TGTGCCAGCAGCCTCCACAGGGAGGGAGAGACCCAGTACTTC. The chain combines TRBV7-8 with TRBJ2-5; perhaps TRBD2 as D (7 bases). Germline values: CDR1 SGHVS, CDR2 FQNEAQ. The CDR3 has 14 amino acids. V dropped 5 bases and J dropped 4 bases, with 14 bases sitting between them. Filled out from reference TRBV7-8 and TRBJ2-5, the complete variable domain reads GAGVSQSPRYKVAKRGQDVALRCDPISGHVSLFWYQQALGQGPEFLTYFQNEAQLDKSGLPSDRFFAERPEGSVSTLKIQRTQQEDSAVYLCASSLHREGETQYFGPGTRLLVL.

The V call is TRBV27, the J call TRBJ2-3, with D possibly matching TRBD1 (6 bases). The CDR3 has 14 amino acids. In germline, CDR1 is MNHEY, CDR2 SMNVEV (reference sequence). V lost 3 bases and J lost 1, with 8 bases in between. CDR3 sequence (DNA): TGTGCCAGCAGTTTGGGGGCTCGCACAGATACGCAGTATTTT. Amino acid sequence: CASSLGARTDTQYF.

The chain employs TRBV5-4 and TRBJ1-1, with D possibly matching TRBD1 (5 bases). Germline CDR1 and CDR2: SGHNT and YYREEE (reference sequence). V lost 4 bases, J lost 3 bases, and 13 bases lay in between. This CDR3 comprises 14 residues. DNA for the CDR3: TGTGCCAGCAGCGGGGGGTTAAGGGACACTGAAGCTTTCTTT. Translation gives CASSGGLRDTEAFF.

This CDR3 reads CASSLLAGATDTQYF. CDR3 bases: TGTGCCAGCAGCCTTCTTGCGGGGGCCACAGATACGCAGTATTTT. The genes are TRBV5-4 and TRBJ2-3, with D possibly TRBD2 on 7 matching bases. From germline, CDR1 is SGHNT and CDR2 YYREEE (reference sequence). The V end lost 4 bases, the J end lost 2 bases, and 14 bases lay between the germline ends. The CDR3 extends over 15 amino acids. The variable domain in full, with the rest retrieved from reference TRBV5-4 and TRBJ2-3, is ETGVTQSPTHLIKTRGQQVTLRCSSQSGHNTVSWYQQALGQGPQFIFQYYREEENGRGNFPPRFSGLQFPNYSSELNVNALELDDSALYLCASSLLAGATDTQYFGPGTRLTVL.

The chain is built from TRBV6-1 and TRBJ1-5, with D uncertain. Germline loops: CDR1 MNHNS, CDR2 SASEGT. The CDR3 consists of 15 residues. V was clipped by 2 bases and J by 0 bases, with 8 bases between them. The DNA of the CDR3 is TGTGCCAGCAGTGAACAGATTGATAGCAATCAGCCCCAGCATTTT. This gives the protein CASSEQIDSNQPQHF.

V gene TRBV19 combines with J gene TRBJ1-4, with 8 nucleotides matching TRBD1. The CDR3 has 15 amino acids. The germline V gene has CDR1 LNHDA and CDR2 SQIVND (reference sequence). Germline trimming cut 5 bases from V and 4 bases from J; bases unmatched to any gene: 6. The CDR3 protein is CASSVDRGRNEKLFF. The CDR3, as DNA: TGTGCCAGTAGTGTCGACAGGGGCCGTAATGAAAAACTGTTTTTT.

This chain links TRBV7-9 with TRBJ1-1, with D possibly being TRBD1 (6 bases). This CDR3 spans 15 amino acids. The ends were cut back, 6 bases at V and 2 bases at J, with 16 bases in the middle. Germline V CDR1 and CDR2: SEHNR, FQNEAQ (reference sequence). The CDR3 sequence: CASRPGHNINTEAFF. As DNA, the CDR3 is TGTGCCAGCAGGCCGGGACACAACATAAACACTGAAGCTTTCTTT. Complete variable domain (other parts from reference TRBV7-9 and TRBJ1-1): DTGVSQNPRHKITKRGQNVTFRCDPISEHNRLYWYRQTLGQGPEFLTYFQNEAQLEKSRLLSDRFSAERPKGSFSTLEIQRTEQGDSAMYLCASRPGHNINTEAFFGQGTRLTVV.

The chain carries TRBV24-1 and TRBJ2-5; 7 nucleotides match TRBD2. V trimming: 3 bases; J trimming: 4 bases; junction bases outside the gene matches: 7. The CDR3 runs to 15 residues. The V gene's germline CDR1 is KGHDR and CDR2 SFDVKD. CDR3 residues: CATSDPGTGGETQYF. The CDR3 nucleotides are TGTGCCACCAGTGATCCCGGGACGGGAGGAGAGACCCAGTACTTC.

The chain joins TRBV7-9 to TRBJ1-2; 8 bases map to TRBD1. CDR3 length equals 16 residues. The V gene end was trimmed by 5 bases and the J gene end by 2 bases; junction bases not matched to a gene: 10. In germline, CDR1 is SEHNR, CDR2 FQNEAQ (reference sequence). The CDR3 nucleotides are TGTGCCAGCAGCGACACGGGGAACAGGGGGAACTATGGCTACACCTTC. Translated: CASSDTGNRGNYGYTF. Supplemented by reference TRBV7-9 and TRBJ1-2, the full variable domain reads DTGVSQNPRHKITKRGQNVTFRCDPISEHNRLYWYRQTLGQGPEFLTYFQNEAQLEKSRLLSDRFSAERPKGSFSTLEIQRTEQGDSAMYLCASSDTGNRGNYGYTFGSGTRLTVV.

The V and J genes are TRBV19 and TRBJ1-3; a weak D match, TRBD1 (6 bases). V dropped 7 bases and J dropped 3 bases, with 16 bases sitting between them. The CDR3 runs to 15 residues. The germline CDR1 and CDR2 sequences are LNHDA and SQIVND (reference sequence). The CDR3 coding sequence is TGTGCCAGTACCCAACAGGGCGGCGGTGGAAACACCATATATTTT. This encodes CASTQQGGGGNTIYF. The full variable domain, its missing parts supplied by reference TRBV19 and TRBJ1-3, is DGGITQSPKYLFRKEGQNVTLSCEQNLNHDAMYWYRQDPGQGLRLIYYSQIVNDFQKGDIAEGYSVSREKKESFPLTVTSAQKNPTAFYLCASTQQGGGGNTIYFGEGSWLTVV.

The V gene is TRBV7-8, the J gene TRBJ2-1; 10 bases are a match to TRBD2. The J segment lost 1 base and the V segment lost 5 bases, leaving 2 bases of the junction unmatched. Germline V gives CDR1 SGHVS, CDR2 FQNEAQ. The CDR3 extends over 15 amino acids. CDR3 in DNA: TGTGCCAGCAGCCCTAGCGGGAGTTCCTACAATGAGCAGTTCTTC. Protein: CASSPSGSSYNEQFF.

This chain links TRBV3-1 (or the pseudogene TRBV3-2) with TRBJ1-2; D is uncertain. This CDR3 is 14 amino acids long. Germline values: CDR1 LGHDT, CDR2 YNNKEL (reference sequence). The germline V and J ends were trimmed by 0 bases and 1 base, with 6 bases remaining between them. CDR3 sequence reads: CASSQEAINYGYTF. The DNA of the CDR3 is TGTGCCAGCAGCCAAGAAGCTATTAACTATGGCTACACCTTC.

The J gene is TRBJ2-5, the V gene TRBV6-5, with 10 bases identical to TRBD1. Germline CDR1 is MNHEY and CDR2 is SVGAGI. V shed 5 bases, J shed 4 bases, and the junction held 4 bases outside the gene matches. The CDR3 is 14 residues long. DNA of the CDR3: TGTGCCAGCAGTCCCGGGACAGGGGTAGAGACCCAGTACTTC. Encoded protein: CASSPGTGVETQYF.